This T cell receptor (beta chain) was recorded in a study of blood T cell repertoires in COVID-19. The overall study: PBMCs, B-cell-depleted T cells, or T cells provided the cDNA or gDNA that made up the material.

J lost 0 bases, V lost 5 bases, and 15 bases had no gene match. The CDR3 consists of 18 residues. Germline CDR1 MDHEN, CDR2 SYDVKM. The table came from immunoSEQ multiplex PCR; TCRdb's copy has only in-frame clones and leaves some out. Among about 300,000 clones listed, 86% were seen once. Participants spanned ages about 18 to 100 years and resided in roughly 22 US areas. Participants' reported clinical history set cohort assignment. Recovery among Cohort 3 donors was established by two negative PCRs, clearance, or symptom resolution. The clonotype comes from a woman aged 18-29 years who had recovered from COVID-19. Sequenced material: PBMCs or T cells enriched from blood (not recorded which). The gene calls are TRBV28 and TRBJ1-1, with 7 nucleotides matching TRBD1. In DNA, the CDR3 is TGTGCCAGCAGTCCGGGAATTGGGAGAGGGGGCTTGAACACTGAAGCTTTCTTT. Translated, it gives CASSPGIGRGGLNTEAFF.